This T cell receptor beta chain was identified during a study of regulatory T cells in long-lasting Graves disease. According to the study, TCR beta libraries were built with iRepertoire HTBI primers and CDR3-region Arm-PCR. TCRdb used MiXCR to reprocess the multiplex PCR reads, holding one entry per CDR3 protein. The sample contains 400,000 or so distinct CDR3 sequences, 23% of which appear only once. CDR1 MNHNS and CDR2 SASEGT come from the germline V gene. CDR3 length equals 14 residues. The V gene end was trimmed by 5 bases and the J gene end by 5 bases; junction bases not matched to a gene: 6. Time point reported: persistent/refractory GD, antithyroid drugs over 5 years with positive TRAb. Researchers made the TCR library from RNA that was extracted from PBMCs. This clonotype was detected ten times or more.

The receptor was derived from a female donor with Graves disease. The rearrangement joins TRBV6-1 to TRBJ1-5, with 7 bases aligning to TRBD1. Source: peripheral blood mononuclear cells (PBMCs), taken when the disease was refractory, from a patient treated with antithyroid drugs. CDR3 loop: CASSITGVHQPQHF. The CDR3 coding sequence is TGTGCCAGCAGTATAACAGGGGTCCATCAGCCCCAGCATTTT.